These T cell receptor beta chains were read from a single sample in a study of early stage breast cancer tumors. The protocol was immunoSEQ multiplex PCR, while the TCRdb copy is restricted to in-frame clones and leaves out a portion. The sample holds about 31,000 clones, roughly 81% seen once. Sequenced material: blood. These receptors originate from a person aged 35-55 years with breast cancer. Each CDR3 is given with its conserved first and last residue. The order of the fields is J gene, D gene, V gene, clone size, CDR3 DNA, CDR3 protein. The D gene is left open where the match is weak. Expanded clones get a size class; other rows say once, few or many, or leave the size out.

TRBJ2-5 | TRBD2 | TRBV30 | . | TGTGCCTGGAAAGGGGCGGGAGGATCGGAGACCCAGTACTTC | CAWKGAGGSETQYF
TRBJ1-2 | . | TRBV10-3 | few | TGTGCCATCACAGAGGTTGGGGGAGGAAACTATGGCTACACCTTC | CAITEVGGGNYGYTF
TRBJ2-7 | . | TRBV5-4 | few | TGTGCCAGCAGCCCGGGACGGATAGGACGGGAGCAGTACTTC | CASSPGRIGREQYF
TRBJ2-7 | TRBD2 | TRBV27 | . | TGTGCCAGCAGTCCCCCGGGACTAGCGGGAGGAACCTACGAGCAGTACTTC | CASSPPGLAGGTYEQYF
TRBJ2-1 | TRBD2 | TRBV5-1 | . | TGCGCCAGCAGCACCGGAGGGCGGGGGGCTCTCGTGATGCAGTTCTTC | CASSTGGRGALVMQFF
TRBJ2-7 | TRBD1 | TRBV5-1 | . | TGCGCCAGCAGCTTGACAGGGGCCGCCTCAGGGCAGTACTTC | CASSLTGAASGQYF
TRBJ1-2 | . | TRBV2 | . | TGTGCCAGCAGTGAAGCGAGACACCTCTATGGCTACACCTTC | CASSEARHLYGYTF
TRBJ2-3 | TRBD2 | TRBV7-3 | once | TGTGCCAGCAGCTCGGGGCTAGCGGGAGGGCAAGATACGCAGTATTTT | CASSSGLAGGQDTQYF
TRBJ2-2 | . | TRBV11-2 | . | TGTGCCAGCAGCCGCGTTTCGGCTTTCACCGGGGAGCTGTTTTTT | CASSRVSAFTGELFF
TRBJ2-3 | . | TRBV30 | . | TGTGCCTGGACCCGGCAGGGCTTGGATACGCAGTATTTT | CAWTRQGLDTQYF
TRBJ2-1 | TRBD1 | TRBV6-1 | . | TGTGCCAGCAGTGAAGTGGGACAGATATGGAATGAGCAGTTCTTC | CASSEVGQIWNEQFF
TRBJ1-1 | TRBD1 | TRBV19 | . | TGTGCCAGTATGGACAGGGGAAACACTGAAGCTTTCTTT | CASMDRGNTEAFF
TRBJ1-1 | . | TRBV7-2 | . | TGTGCCAGCAGCTTAGTTGGGTCAGGGATCGGTGGCACTGAAGCTTTCTTT | CASSLVGSGIGGTEAFF
TRBJ1-2 | TRBD1 | TRBV5-1 | . | TGCGCCAGCAGAGACAGGGCGGGGAACTATGGCTACACCTTC | CASRDRAGNYGYTF
TRBJ2-1 | TRBD2 | TRBV30 | . | TGTGCCTGGAGTGTAGGTAGCGGGAGCTACAATGAGCAGTTCTTC | CAWSVGSGSYNEQFF
TRBJ2-1 | TRBD2 | TRBV6-5 | . | TGTGCCAGCAGTCCGGGACTAGCGGGGACCAATGAGCAGTTCTTC | CASSPGLAGTNEQFF
TRBJ2-2 | TRBD1 | TRBV13 | . | TGTGCCAGCAGCTTAGGGACAGGGGCCGGGGAGCTGTTTTTT | CASSLGTGAGELFF
TRBJ1-5 | . | TRBV12-5 | few | TGTGCTAGTGGTTTGGTAAAGGGGGGGAGCGGTCAGCCCCAGCATTTT | CASGLVKGGSGQPQHF
TRBJ2-7 | . | TRBV29-1 | . | TGCAGCGTTGTATACCAGTCCTACGAGCAGTACTTC | CSVVYQSYEQYF
TRBJ2-7 | . | TRBV4-3 | . | TGCGCCAGCAGCCTCACAGGGAGTCCCTACGAGCAGTACTTC | CASSLTGSPYEQYF
TRBJ2-7 | TRBD1 | TRBV7-6 | . | TGTGCCAGCAGCTCGGGGACAGGGGGCCTATACGAGCAGTACTTC | CASSSGTGGLYEQYF
TRBJ1-1 | . | TRBV7-2 | once | TGTGCCAGCAGCTTAGTAGGCGGAGTGAACACTGAAGCTTTCTTT | CASSLVGGVNTEAFF
TRBJ2-7 | TRBD1 | TRBV6-5 | once | TGTGCCAGCAGTTACTTCTCCGGGACAGGGGGCAACGAGCAGTACTTC | CASSYFSGTGGNEQYF
TRBJ2-1 | TRBD1 | TRBV5-8 | . | TGTGCCAGCAGCAAGGGACAGAGGTTTGACAATGAGCAGTTCTTC | CASSKGQRFDNEQFF
TRBJ2-5 | . | TRBV7-8 | . | TGTGCCAGCAGCCGCCAGCCCCCAGAGACCCAGTACTTC | CASSRQPPETQYF
TRBJ2-6 | . | TRBV6-5 | . | TGTGCCAGCAGTTACCGGTCCTCTGGGGCCAACGTCCTGACTTTC | CASSYRSSGANVLTF
TRBJ1-1 | TRBD1 | TRBV28 | . | TGTGCCAGCAGTGGAACGCAGGGGGTCGGCACTGAAGCTTTCTTT | CASSGTQGVGTEAFF
TRBJ1-5 | . | TRBV4-2 | . | TGTGCCAGCAGCCAAGATTTGGCGGCTACTCCGAGGGGTCAGCCCCAGCATTTT | CASSQDLAATPRGQPQHF
TRBJ1-5 | . | TRBV5-6 | once | TGTGCCAGCCAGCTTTACAGGGACGGTCAGCCCCAGCATTTT | CASQLYRDGQPQHF
TRBJ2-3 | TRBD2 | TRBV10-3 | once | TGTGCCATCAGCCGACTAGCGGGACAAGATACGCAGTATTTT | CAISRLAGQDTQYF
TRBJ2-5 | TRBD1 | TRBV28 | . | TGTGCCAGCAGTCCAATATGGGGGGACAGGGCAAAGGAGACCCAGTACTTC | CASSPIWGDRAKETQYF
TRBJ2-7 | . | TRBV27 | . | TGTGCCAGCAGTTTAACACCGGGACTTACATACGAGCAGTACTTC | CASSLTPGLTYEQYF
TRBJ1-4 | . | TRBV5-8 | . | TGTGCCAGCAGCTTAAGGGGGGCCGGCGAAAAACTGTTTTTT | CASSLRGAGEKLFF
TRBJ1-5 | . | TRBV21-1 | . | TGTGCCAGCAGCAAAGTAGGTGGGTTAGCAAGGCAGCCCCAGCATTTT | CASSKVGGLARQPQHF
TRBJ1-5 | . | TRBV4-2 | few | TGTGCCAGCAGCCCGAGAGAGGGATTGGGTCAGCCCCAGCATTTT | CASSPREGLGQPQHF
TRBJ1-2 | . | TRBV7-6 | once | TGTGCCAGCAGCCCTAGGGGCCAGAACTATGGCTACACCTTC | CASSPRGQNYGYTF
TRBJ1-2 | . | TRBV28 | . | TGTGCCAGCAGTTCCCATCCGGGACGGCGTAACTATGGCTACACCTTC | CASSSHPGRRNYGYTF
TRBJ2-1 | . | TRBV7-9 | . | TGTGCCAGCAGCTTACAGGGTTCCCCCTACAATGAGCAGTTCTTC | CASSLQGSPYNEQFF
TRBJ2-4 | . | TRBV18 | . | TGTGCCAGCTCACCAGGGGTAGCCAAAAACATTCAGTACTTC | CASSPGVAKNIQYF
TRBJ2-1 | TRBD2 | TRBV9 | few | TGTGCCAGCAGCGTAGCCCTAGCGGGAGATGGTGAGCAGTTCTTC | CASSVALAGDGEQFF
TRBJ1-2 | . | TRBV4-2 | . | TGTGCCAGCAGCCCTCAAGATGGACAGATTGGGGGCTATGGCTACACCTTC | CASSPQDGQIGGYGYTF
TRBJ2-5 | TRBD1 | TRBV9 | . | TGTGCCAGCAGCGTAGGGGACAGTGGGACCCAGTACTTC | CASSVGDSGTQYF
TRBJ2-5 | TRBD2 | TRBV15 | . | TGTGCCACCAGCAGAGATCGGGGCGGGAGGGCGGGAGAGACCCAGTACTTC | CATSRDRGGRAGETQYF
TRBJ2-7 | . | TRBV5-1 | . | TGCGCCAGCAGCCCAGCCCCCTCTGTGGCGAGCTCCTACGAGCAGTACTTC | CASSPAPSVASSYEQYF
TRBJ2-1 | TRBD2 | TRBV5-1 | . | TGCGCCAGCAGCTTGGAAGGGCGGGAGGGCCGGCAGCAGTTCTTC | CASSLEGREGRQQFF
TRBJ2-7 | TRBD1 | TRBV19 | . | TGTGCCAGTACCCGGAGGACAGGGGACTACGAGCAGTACTTC | CASTRRTGDYEQYF
TRBJ2-1 | TRBD2 | TRBV7-9 | few | TGTGCCAGCAGCCTATTTGGGACTAGCCACAATGAGCAGTTCTTC | CASSLFGTSHNEQFF
TRBJ2-7 | . | TRBV6-6 | few | TGTGCCAGCAGTTACTCCGGAACCTACGAGCAGTACTTC | CASSYSGTYEQYF
TRBJ2-3 | . | TRBV7-9 | . | TGTGCCAGCAGCTTAGGTCAGGTAGATACGCAGTATTTT | CASSLGQVDTQYF
TRBJ1-5 | . | TRBV19 | few | TGTGCCAGTAGTGGGCAGGGCCGTCAGCCCCAGCATTTT | CASSGQGRQPQHF
TRBJ2-1 | TRBD2 | TRBV4-1 | . | TGCGCCAGCAGCCAAGCTCAACTAGCGGGATCCTACAATGAGCAGTTCTTC | CASSQAQLAGSYNEQFF
TRBJ1-3 | . | TRBV28 | medium-sized | TGTGCCAGCAGAGAGGGACACCGCTCTGGAAACACCATATATTTT | CASREGHRSGNTIYF
TRBJ2-5 | TRBD2 | TRBV19 | . | TGTGCCAGTAAGCGGGAGTTAGGCCAAGAGACCCAGTACTTC | CASKRELGQETQYF
TRBJ2-1 | . | TRBV6-4 | . | TGTGCCAGCAGCGCTTCGGGAACCCACAATGAGCAGTTCTTC | CASSASGTHNEQFF
TRBJ2-4 | TRBD2 | TRBV2 | once | TGTGCCAGCAGCGCGGGACTAGCCACCCTGGAAAACATTCAGTACTTC | CASSAGLATLENIQYF
TRBJ1-5 | . | TRBV5-4 | . | TGTGCCAGCAGCACGGATCAGGGGCAGGCCCAGCATTTT | CASSTDQGQAQHF
TRBJ2-1 | TRBD2 | TRBV12-5 | . | TGTGCTAGTGGTTTGGGGTCTAGCGGGAACAATGAGCAGTTCTTC | CASGLGSSGNNEQFF